Below, 31 T cell receptor beta chains from the same sample are listed, as sequenced in a study of T-cell memory formation after mild COVID-19. From the 5' RACE reads, TCRdb called clonotypes with MiXCR, one entry per CDR3 protein. The sample records under 350,000 distinct CDR3 sequences, 16% being singletons. What was sequenced was PBMCs or a T cell subset sorted from them (not recorded which). The receptors derive from a man aged 18 to 35 who had mild COVID-19 (a few samples of this study predate the infection). Cell type and time point are not known.

The V gene is TRBV20-1, the J gene TRBJ2-3, with no clear D. The CDR3 loop spans 14 amino acids. Germline V gives CDR1 DFQATT, CDR2 SNEGSKA (reference sequence). The V gene lost 3 bases and the J gene lost 2 bases, with 12 bases spanning the gap. The CDR3 bases are TGCAGTGCTAGGAAGGTGGGGTCCACAGATACGCAGTATTTT. Its translation: CSARKVGSTDTQYF.

This clonotype has just a few counts. The chain recombines TRBV30 with TRBJ1-1; D is unclear. V lost 3 bases and J 5 bases, leaving 4 bases between the germline ends. CDR1 and CDR2 from the germline V gene are GTSNPN and SVGIG (reference sequence). The CDR3 runs to 10 residues. CDR3 loop: CAWRRTEAFF. The DNA for the CDR3 is TGTGCCTGGAGAAGAACTGAAGCTTTCTTT. Based on the CDR3 plus reference TRBV30 and TRBJ1-1, the full variable domain is SQTIHQWPATLVQPVGSPLSLECTVEGTSNPNLYWYRQAAGRGLQLLFYSVGIGQISSEVPQNLSASRPQDRQFILSSKKLLLSDSGFYLCAWRRTEAFFGQGTRLTVV.

This clonotype was detected a few times. The chain employs TRBV7-2 and TRBJ2-2; the D gene is possibly TRBD1 (6 bases). The ends were cut back, 4 bases at V and 5 bases at J, with 14 bases in the middle. Germline V gene sequence: CDR1 SGHTA, CDR2 FQGNSA. CDR3 length: 15 amino acids. The CDR3 region has the DNA TGTGCCAGCAGCTCCATGGGGGCGCAAACCGGGGAGCTGTTTTTT. Translated: CASSSMGAQTGELFF. Complete variable domain (other parts from reference TRBV7-2 and TRBJ2-2): GAGVSQSPSNKVTEKGKDVELRCDPISGHTALYWYRQSLGQGLEFLIYFQGNSAPDKSGLPSDRFSAERTGGSVSTLTIQRTQQEDSAVYLCASSSMGAQTGELFFGEGSRLTVL.

This clonotype was found many times. This chain joins TRBV7-2 and TRBJ1-1; no clear D. Germline assignment: CDR1 SGHTA and CDR2 FQGNSA. With 1 base removed from V and 3 bases from J, the gap between germline ends came to 6 bases. The CDR3 is 13 residues long. The CDR3 bases are TGTGCCAGCAGCTTAGTTTTGGACACTGAAGCTTTCTTT. Translating gives CASSLVLDTEAFF.

The chain has TRBV12-3 or TRBV12-4 and TRBJ2-3; tentative D call: TRBD2 (5 bases). The CDR3 has 13 amino acids. The V gene lost 7 bases and the J gene lost 6 bases, with 14 bases spanning the gap. CDR3 in amino acids: CASTTDWWDTQYF. DNA of the CDR3: TGTGCCAGCACTACGGACTGGTGGGATACGCAGTATTTT.

The rearrangement links TRBV5-1 to TRBJ2-1; TRBD1 matches at 8 bases. The CDR3 spans 15 residues. V lost 4 bases and J lost 7; bases outside the gene matches: 10. CDR1 and CDR2 (germline): SGHRS, YFSETQ. The CDR3 DNA sequence: TGCGCCAGCAGCGAACCGACAGGGGAAATAAATGAGCAGTTCTTC. Protein product: CASSEPTGEINEQFF.

This clonotype was detected a few times. The chain carries TRBV10-1 and TRBJ1-1; D unclear. V lost 3 bases and J lost 7, with 6 bases in between. The CDR3 runs to 11 residues. In germline, CDR1 is WNHNN, CDR2 SYGVQD (reference sequence). Here the CDR3 reads CASSEEGEAFF. The CDR3, as DNA: TGCGCCAGCAGTGAAGAAGGTGAAGCTTTCTTT.

This clonotype was observed many times. The chain carries TRBV7-2 and TRBJ2-5; 11 nucleotides align to TRBD2. This CDR3 is built from 14 residues. The V gene's germline CDR1 is SGHTA and CDR2 FQGNSA. V was pared by 3 bases and J by 5 bases, with 2 bases of the junction left unmatched. For the CDR3, the DNA is TGTGCCAGCAGCTTGACTAGCGGGGAGGAGACCCAGTACTTC. Translating gives CASSLTSGEETQYF.

This clonotype was seen a handful of times. The chain links TRBV7-8 to TRBJ2-7; a weak D match, TRBD1 (6 bases). V dropped 4 bases and J dropped 2 bases, with 15 bases sitting between them. Germline V gives CDR1 SGHVS, CDR2 FQNEAQ. This CDR3 comprises 15 residues. DNA for the CDR3: TGTGCCAGCAGCTCAAACGCGGACAGCACCTACGAGCAGTACGTC. Encoded protein: CASSSNADSTYEQYV.

This clonotype showed up just a few times. This chain connects TRBV7-9 to TRBJ2-3; TRBD2 aligns across 7 bases. Germline V gives CDR1 SEHNR, CDR2 FQNEAQ (reference sequence). The CDR3 contains 14 residues. Trimming at V came to 2 bases and at J to 5 bases, leaving 4 bases not matched to a gene. The CDR3 coding sequence is TGTGCCAGCAGCTTAACGGGGGGTCTAGATACGCAGTATTTT. Translation: CASSLTGGLDTQYF.

J is TRBJ1-1 and V is TRBV10-3; D is uncertain. This CDR3 has 15 residues. Germline V gene lookup returns CDR1 ENHRY and CDR2 SYGVKD. V was cut by 9 bases and J by 1 base, with 18 bases left in between. This CDR3 is CAISRRLEQNTEAFF. The CDR3 DNA follows: TGTGCCATTAGTCGTAGGCTGGAACAGAACACTGAAGCTTTCTTT.

A few counts support this clonotype. The chain recombines TRBV4-3 with TRBJ2-1; 8 nucleotides match TRBD2. V trimming: 4 bases; J trimming: 1 base; junction bases outside the gene matches: 3. CDR3 length: 15 amino acids. Germline CDR1 LGHNA, CDR2 YSLEER. As DNA, the CDR3 is TGCGCCAGCAGCCCGGGACTAGATTCCTACAATGAGCAGTTCTTC. It yields the protein CASSPGLDSYNEQFF.

This clonotype has a handful of counts. The V call is TRBV7-8, the J call TRBJ2-1; D not certain. The CDR3 length is 16 residues. The germline V and J ends were trimmed by 5 bases and 4 bases, with 18 bases remaining between them. Germline-derived CDR1 and CDR2 are SGHVS and FQNEAQ. The CDR3 region has the DNA TGTGCCAGCAGCCGAGTCCCCACCCCCATTTACAATGAGCAGTTCTTC. This codes for CASSRVPTPIYNEQFF.

V is TRBV6-1 and J is TRBJ2-7; D remains unclear. Per germline, CDR1 MNHNS and CDR2 SASEGT. This CDR3 has 14 amino acids. Deletions cut 2 bases from V and 7 bases from J, with 15 bases between. DNA of the CDR3: TGTGCCAGCAGTGAATATGACGGCGTGGGGGAGCAGTACGTC. Protein sequence: CASSEYDGVGEQYV.

This rearrangement joins TRBV3-1 to TRBJ2-3; D is ambiguous. Germline loops: CDR1 LGHDT, CDR2 YNNKEL (reference sequence). Trimming shortened V by 0 bases and J by 7 bases, and 11 bases separated the two germline ends. The CDR3 is 14 residues long. The CDR3 region is CASSQDLQSNTQYF. CDR3 bases: TGTGCCAGCAGCCAAGATCTACAGTCTAATACGCAGTATTTT.

V and J are TRBV12-3 or TRBV12-4 and TRBJ1-5; tentative D call: TRBD1 (6 bases). The ends were cut back, 6 bases at V and 4 bases at J, with 10 bases in the middle. The CDR3 spans 13 residues. CDR3 sequence: CASRPQGNQPQHF. The CDR3 DNA reads as TGTGCCAGCAGGCCACAGGGAAATCAGCCCCAGCATTTT.

The chain couples TRBV12-5 to TRBJ1-2; 9 bases align to TRBD1. Germline V gives CDR1 LGHNT, CDR2 FRNRAP. Trimming took 1 base from V and 8 from J; bases not matched to a gene: 5. This CDR3 region has 14 residues. The CDR3 nucleotides read TGTGCTAGTGGTTTGGACAGGGGGCTGAACGGCTACACCTTC. It codes for CASGLDRGLNGYTF.

This clonotype was detected a few times. The chain is built from TRBV24-1 and TRBJ2-5; D is perhaps TRBD2 (6 bases). The CDR3 is 15 amino acids. CDR1 KGHDR and CDR2 SFDVKD come from the germline V gene. The V gene lost 5 bases and the J gene lost 4 bases, with 16 bases spanning the gap. CDR3 loop: CATSAGGDVGETQYF. Written as DNA, the CDR3 is TGTGCCACCAGTGCTGGCGGGGACGTTGGAGAGACCCAGTACTTC.

This clonotype was counted many times. The V and J genes are TRBV20-1 and TRBJ2-5, with 8 bases matching TRBD1. The CDR3 totals 14 residues. V lost 0 bases and J lost 4; bases outside the gene matches: 4. Germline CDR1 and CDR2: DFQATT and SNEGSKA (reference sequence). CDR3 sequence: CSARDRDRGETQYF. In DNA, the CDR3 is TGCAGTGCTAGAGATCGCGACAGGGGAGAGACCCAGTACTTC.

This clonotype showed up just a few times. The rearrangement joins TRBV7-9 to TRBJ1-3, with a tentative D call TRBD1 (5 bases). Trimming shortened V by 4 bases and J by 0 bases, and 10 bases separated the two germline ends. The V gene's germline CDR1 is SEHNR and CDR2 FQNEAQ (reference sequence). The CDR3 is 15 residues long. The CDR3 DNA sequence: TGTGCCAGCAGCTGGGGACCGAGCTCTGGAAACACCATATATTTT. This encodes CASSWGPSSGNTIYF.

V usage is TRBV11-2 and J usage is TRBJ2-3, with no clear D. The CDR3 has 13 amino acids. V shed 5 bases and J shed 7 bases, with 13 bases lying between them. CDR1 and CDR2 (germline): SGHAT, FQNNGV. The chain's CDR3 is CASSPPGGNTQYF. The CDR3 DNA is TGTGCCAGCAGCCCCCCCGGCGGAAATACGCAGTATTTT.

This clonotype occurred many times. The genes are TRBV12-3 or TRBV12-4 and TRBJ1-1; tentatively, D is TRBD1 (5 bases). The CDR3 has 16 residues. Trimming pared 5 bases from V and 1 base from J, leaving 17 bases between. CDR3 amino acids: CASSRVPSQGNTEAFF. DNA for the CDR3: TGTGCCAGCAGTCGGGTCCCGTCCCAGGGGAACACTGAAGCTTTCTTT.

The chain carries TRBV7-9 and TRBJ1-5; 7 nucleotides agree with TRBD1. The J segment lost 3 bases and the V segment lost 2 bases, leaving 10 bases of the junction unmatched. The CDR3 covers 17 residues. Per the germline V gene, CDR1 is SEHNR and CDR2 is FQNEAQ (reference sequence). The CDR3 coding sequence is TGTGCCAGCAGCTTATCTGGGGACAGCCTTCTCAATCAGCCCCAGCATTTT. Its translation: CASSLSGDSLLNQPQHF.

J is TRBJ2-3 and V is TRBV12-3 or TRBV12-4; maybe TRBD2 (7 bases). There are 15 residues in the CDR3. V shed 7 bases and J shed 1 base, with 15 bases lying between them. As DNA, the CDR3 is TGTGCCAGCACCTTGGGGGGGCCCCGCACAGATACGCAGTATTTT. This translates into CASTLGGPRTDTQYF.

This clonotype was seen more than once but under ten times. The V call is TRBV9, the J call TRBJ2-3; D might be TRBD2 (5 bases). The V end was cut by 3 bases, the J end by 9 bases, with 23 bases between. The germline gives CDR1 SGDLS, CDR2 YYNGEE. The CDR3 length is 16 residues. CDR3 protein: CASSAGTLGFSRTQYF. The CDR3, as DNA: TGTGCCAGCAGCGCGGGAACCCTGGGGTTTTCGCGCACGCAGTATTTT.

The genes are TRBV6-1 and TRBJ1-2; D is unclear. CDR3 size: 13 residues. V lost 1 base and J lost 7, with 10 bases in between. CDR1 and CDR2 (germline): MNHNS, SASEGT. CDR3 in amino acids: CASSEERALGYTF. CDR3 nucleotides: TGTGCCAGCAGTGAAGAGAGGGCTCTTGGCTACACCTTC.

Note on this clonotype: Being one base from a much bigger clone, this may be a read error. The chain uses TRBV5-8 and TRBJ2-5; TRBD1 is a possible D gene (5 bases). In germline, CDR1 is SGHTS, CDR2 YDEGEE. This CDR3 has 13 amino acids. The CDR3 DNA reads as TGTGCCAGCAGCTTGGTGGGGCAAGAGACCCATTACTTC. Translating gives CASSLVGQETHYF.

This clonotype has just a few counts. This rearrangement joins TRBV28 to TRBJ2-7, with 9 bases fitting TRBD1. This CDR3 comprises 11 residues. Germline CDR1 reads MDHEN; CDR2 reads SYDVKM. Here the CDR3 reads CSGDRAYEQYV. The CDR3 nucleotides read TGTTCGGGGGACAGGGCCTACGAGCAGTACGTC.

This clonotype was recorded a few times. The chain uses TRBV7-2 and TRBJ1-2; TRBD1 agrees at 9 bases. Germline V gene lookup returns CDR1 SGHTA and CDR2 FQGNSA. V was clipped by 3 bases and J by 8 bases; unmatched bases: 7. The CDR3 spans 14 residues. This CDR3 reads CASSLLTGGTGYTF. In nucleotides, the CDR3 is TGTGCCAGCAGCTTGCTTACAGGGGGCACAGGCTACACCTTC.

This clonotype was recorded a few times. This chain uses TRBV6-6 with TRBJ1-3; D gene ambiguous. Germline loops: CDR1 MNHNY, CDR2 SVGAGI (reference sequence). There are 15 residues in the CDR3. Trimming cost V 2 bases and J 0 bases, with 8 bases left between them. For the CDR3, the DNA is TGTGCCAGCAGTTACCCGGGAAGCTCTGGAAACACCATATATTTT. Its translation: CASSYPGSSGNTIYF.

The chain links TRBV25-1 to TRBJ2-1, with 10 bases identical to TRBD1. V trimming: 4 bases; J trimming: 3 bases; junction bases outside the gene matches: 6. Germline V lookup: CDR1 MGHDK, CDR2 SYGVNS. This CDR3 has 16 amino acids. CDR3 residues: CASSVTGTGVYNEQFF. The DNA for the CDR3 is TGTGCCAGCAGTGTAACCGGGACAGGGGTCTACAATGAGCAGTTCTTC.